One T cell receptor beta chain is described in this entry. What it binds is not known. This entry belongs to a study of T cell responses to AZD1222 COVID-19 vaccine. Study-level information: Investigators merged groups given second doses at roughly 4 or roughly 12 weeks. Study-level results: The donor group comprised mostly white British people and more females; the analysis possibly underestimated clonal diversity. Recipients of two AZD1222 doses showed rising Spike-specific TCR breadth and depth. The number of AZD1222 recipients seropositive at baseline was only 6 or 7.

Libraries were prepared by immunoSEQ multiplex PCR; TCRdb keeps only in-frame clonotypes and omits some of them. The sample holds about 120,000 clones, roughly 86% seen once. V was clipped by 2 bases and J by 3 bases; unmatched bases: 7. CDR3 length: 16 amino acids. Germline CDR1 and CDR2: SGHNT and YYREEE (reference sequence). Sample: peripheral blood, taken on day 0 of AZD1222 vaccination. The chain links TRBV5-4 to TRBJ2-3; the match to TRBD2 covers 9 bases. The receptor's source is an adult in good health. As DNA, the CDR3 is TGTGCCAGCAGCTTAAGACTAGCGGAACAGACAGATACGCAGTATTTT. Its protein product is CASSLRLAEQTDTQYF.